What follows are 9 T cell receptor beta chains derived from one specimen sequenced in a study of T cell responses to AZD1222 COVID-19 vaccine. Produced via immunoSEQ multiplex PCR; TCRdb's table is partial and in-frame only. This sample carries approximately 150,000 clones, 88% of them seen once, and the ten largest clones take 3% to 4%. Sequenced material: peripheral blood, taken on day 0 of MenACWY control vaccination. These receptors were obtained from an adult in good health.

This rearrangement joins TRBV3-1 (or the pseudogene TRBV3-2) to TRBJ1-6, with D unclear. This CDR3 has 17 amino acids. V lost 1 base to trimming and J lost 5 bases, with 15 bases between them. Germline V lookup: CDR1 LGHDT, CDR2 YNNKEL (reference sequence). CDR3 sequence (DNA): TGTGCCAGCAGCCAAGGATGGGGAGGGTCTAATAATTCACCCCTCCACTTT. It yields the protein CASSQGWGGSNNSPLHF.

This clone has just a few counts. V and J are TRBV7-2 and TRBJ2-7; D is undetermined. The length of the CDR3 is 15 residues. Per the germline V gene, CDR1 is SGHTA and CDR2 is FQGNSA. V was shortened by 3 bases and J by 2 bases, with 14 bases between the two germline ends. The DNA for the CDR3 is TGTGCCAGCAGCTTGCCCGGTGGTAGCCCCTACGAGCAGTACTTC. Its translation is CASSLPGGSPYEQYF.

The genes are TRBV7-6 and TRBJ2-5, with D perhaps matching TRBD1 (6 bases). This CDR3 has 14 amino acids. The germline CDR1 and CDR2 sequences are SGHVS and FNYEAQ. Trimming removed 5 bases from V and 5 bases from J, with 15 bases in between. This CDR3 reads CASSDDRMGETQYF. The CDR3 DNA reads TGTGCCAGCAGCGACGACAGGATGGGGGAGACCCAGTACTTC.

This chain uses TRBV18 with TRBJ1-2, with 7 bases that match TRBD1. The CDR3 loop spans 14 amino acids. The trim removed 2 bases at V and 7 bases at J, leaving 7 bases unmatched. In germline, CDR1 is KGHSH, CDR2 LQKENI. CDR3 sequence (DNA): TGTGCCAGCTCACCAACAGGGGTTCCTGTTGGCTACACCTTC. It yields the protein CASSPTGVPVGYTF.

This clone was seen a single time. The chain uses TRBV5-1 and TRBJ1-1; 9 bases align to TRBD1. Germline V gives CDR1 SGHRS, CDR2 YFSETQ. This CDR3 is built from 15 residues. With 3 bases clipped from V and 5 bases from J, the junction kept 8 bases outside the gene matches. The CDR3 protein is CASSSTGTGRTEAFF. The DNA for the CDR3 is TGCGCCAGCAGCTCCACCGGGACAGGGAGGACTGAAGCTTTCTTT.

The chain joins TRBV10-3 to TRBJ2-4; no clear D. V lost 7 bases, J lost 8 bases, and 12 bases lay in between. This CDR3 has 12 residues. Per the germline V gene, CDR1 is ENHRY and CDR2 is SYGVKD. Here the CDR3 DNA reads TGTGCCATCACGAGACTGTATTACATTCAGTACTTC. Translation: CAITRLYYIQYF.

This clone was observed a single time. The V and J genes are TRBV7-2 and TRBJ1-5, with D unclear. V gave up 2 bases and J gave up 2 bases, with 10 bases separating them. There are 15 residues in the CDR3. Germline assignment: CDR1 SGHTA and CDR2 FQGNSA. CDR3 in DNA: TGTGCCAGCAGCTTAAGTACAGCAGGCAATCAGCCCCAGCATTTT. Protein: CASSLSTAGNQPQHF.

The chain joins TRBV11-2 to TRBJ1-2, with unresolved D. V shed 5 bases and J shed 3 bases, with 13 bases lying between them. Germline V gene sequence: CDR1 SGHAT, CDR2 FQNNGV. The CDR3 sequence is 14 residues long. The DNA of the CDR3 is TGTGCCAGCAGCCTCGGACCGGGTGACTATGGCTACACCTTC. Translation gives CASSLGPGDYGYTF.

The CDR3 region is CASSLSSGTYFSNQPQHF. CDR3 nucleotide sequence: TGTGCCAGCAGCTTGTCCTCCGGGACTTATTTCAGCAATCAGCCCCAGCATTTT. V and J are TRBV7-8 and TRBJ1-5; TRBD1 is a possible D gene (5 bases). Germline CDR1 SGHVS, CDR2 FQNEAQ. Trimming took off 3 bases at V and 1 base at J, with 19 bases between the two ends. This CDR3 contains 18 residues.